The T cell receptor (beta chain) described here comes from a study of T cells in Graves' hyperthyroidism and ophthalmopathy. Trimming left V 3 bases short and J 7 bases short, with 9 bases between. The CDR3 has 13 amino acids. Germline V lookup: CDR1 MNHEY, CDR2 SMNVEV (reference sequence). Graves' hyperthyroidism was deemed stable given no ophthalmopathy progression within 18 months. TCR beta CDR3 regions were amplified from RNA transcripts. The primer set for the first-round RT-PCR of the TCR CDR3 was HTBI. TCRdb used MiXCR to reprocess the multiplex PCR reads, holding one entry per CDR3 protein. The table shows hundreds of thousands of distinct CDR3 sequences, with 15% to 20% occurring only once. This clonotype was detected many times.

Input material: blood. The origin of this receptor is a man in his forties with Graves' hyperthyroidism. The chain employs TRBV27 and TRBJ2-2; no firm D call. The CDR3 spells CASSLQVVGELFF. DNA for the CDR3: TGTGCCAGCAGTTTGCAGGTTGTCGGGGAGCTGTTTTTT.